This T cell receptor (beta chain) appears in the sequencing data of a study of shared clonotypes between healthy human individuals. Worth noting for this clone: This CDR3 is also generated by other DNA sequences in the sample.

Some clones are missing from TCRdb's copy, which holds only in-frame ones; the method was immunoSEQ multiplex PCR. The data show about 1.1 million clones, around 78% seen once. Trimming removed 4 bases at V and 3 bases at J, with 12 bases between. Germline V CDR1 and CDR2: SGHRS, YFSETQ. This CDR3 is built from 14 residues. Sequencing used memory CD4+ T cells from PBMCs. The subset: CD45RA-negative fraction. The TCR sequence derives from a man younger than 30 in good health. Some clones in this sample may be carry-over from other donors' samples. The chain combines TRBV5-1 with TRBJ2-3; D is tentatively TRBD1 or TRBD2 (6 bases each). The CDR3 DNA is TGCGCCAGCAGCCCTCCGGGGGCTACAGATACGCAGTATTTT. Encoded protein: CASSPPGATDTQYF.